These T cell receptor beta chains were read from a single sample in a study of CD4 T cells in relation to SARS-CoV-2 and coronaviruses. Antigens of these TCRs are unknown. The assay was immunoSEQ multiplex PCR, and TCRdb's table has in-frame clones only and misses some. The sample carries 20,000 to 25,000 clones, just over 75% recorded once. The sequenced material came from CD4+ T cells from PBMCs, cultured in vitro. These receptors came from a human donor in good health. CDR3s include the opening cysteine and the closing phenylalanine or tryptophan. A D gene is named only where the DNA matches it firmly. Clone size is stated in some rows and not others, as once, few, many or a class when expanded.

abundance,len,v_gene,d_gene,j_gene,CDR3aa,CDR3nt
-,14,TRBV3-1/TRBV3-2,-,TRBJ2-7,CASSRRGESYEQYF,TGTGCCAGCAGCCGGCGGGGAGAATCTTACGAGCAGTACTTC
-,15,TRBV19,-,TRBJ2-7,CASRARGRDTNKQYF,TGTGCCAGTAGGGCACGGGGAAGAGATACGAATAAGCAGTACTTC
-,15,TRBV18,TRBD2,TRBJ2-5,CASSPISGSRETQYF,TGTGCCAGCTCACCGATTAGCGGGAGTCGAGAGACCCAGTACTTC
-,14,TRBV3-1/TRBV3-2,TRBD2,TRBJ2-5,CASSATSGRVTQYF,TGTGCCAGCAGCGCAACTAGCGGGAGGGTGACCCAGTACTTC
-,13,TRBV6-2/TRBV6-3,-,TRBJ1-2,CASSLGIGYGYTF,TGTGCCAGCAGTTTGGGTATCGGCTATGGCTACACCTTC
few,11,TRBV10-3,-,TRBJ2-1,CAISVGNEQFF,TGTGCCATCAGTGTAGGCAATGAGCAGTTCTTC
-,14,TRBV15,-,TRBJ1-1,CATSRDRANTEAFF,TGTGCCACCAGCAGAGACAGGGCGAACACTGAAGCTTTCTTT
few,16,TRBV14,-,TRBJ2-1,CASSEPQAGPVNEQFF,TGTGCCAGCAGCGAACCGCAGGCCGGGCCGGTCAATGAGCAGTTCTTC
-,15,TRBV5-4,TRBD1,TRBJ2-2,CASSVGQLYTGELFF,TGTGCCAGCAGCGTGGGACAGCTCTACACCGGGGAGCTGTTTTTT
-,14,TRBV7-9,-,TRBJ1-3,CATRQGFSGNTIYF,TGTGCCACGCGGCAGGGATTCTCTGGAAACACCATATATTTT
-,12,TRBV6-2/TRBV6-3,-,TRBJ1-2,CATSLRVYGYTF,TGTGCCACCAGCCTAAGAGTCTATGGCTACACCTTC
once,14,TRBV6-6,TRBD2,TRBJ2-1,CASASGRAYNEQFF,TGTGCCAGCGCTAGCGGGAGGGCCTACAATGAGCAGTTCTTC
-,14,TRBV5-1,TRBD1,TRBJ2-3,CASSRDRRTDTQYF,TGCGCCAGCAGCCGGGACAGACGCACAGATACGCAGTATTTT
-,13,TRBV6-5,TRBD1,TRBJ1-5,CASGLHRGQPQHF,TGTGCCAGCGGATTACACAGGGGTCAGCCCCAGCATTTT
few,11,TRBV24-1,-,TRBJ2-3,CATSFRDTQYF,TGTGCCACCAGTTTTCGAGATACGCAGTATTTT
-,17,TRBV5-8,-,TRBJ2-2,CASSLGVLTVNTGELFF,TGTGCCAGCAGCTTGGGGGTGTTGACGGTGAACACCGGGGAGCTGTTTTTT
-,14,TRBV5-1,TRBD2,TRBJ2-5,CASRMGGPQETQYF,TGCGCCAGCAGGATGGGAGGGCCCCAAGAGACCCAGTACTTC
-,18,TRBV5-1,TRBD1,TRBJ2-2,CASSLGMGRGRLGGELFF,TGCGCCAGCAGCTTGGGTATGGGCAGGGGGCGCCTAGGCGGGGAGCTGTTTTTT
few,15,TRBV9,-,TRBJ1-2,CASGVGRFDLYGYTF,TGTGCCAGCGGGGTAGGGCGATTCGACCTCTATGGCTACACCTTC
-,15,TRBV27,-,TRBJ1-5,CASSLSTVSNQPQHF,TGTGCCAGCAGTTTATCGACAGTAAGCAATCAGCCCCAGCATTTT
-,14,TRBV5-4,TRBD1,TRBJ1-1,CASSKETGVTEAFF,TGTGCCAGCAGCAAAGAGACAGGGGTGACTGAAGCTTTCTTT
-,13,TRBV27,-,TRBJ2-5,CASCRNSQETQYF,TGTGCCAGCTGCCGGAACTCCCAAGAGACCCAGTACTTC
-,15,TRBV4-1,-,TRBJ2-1,CASSQDPGVVDEQFF,TGCGCCAGCAGCCAAGATCCGGGAGTGGTCGATGAGCAGTTCTTC
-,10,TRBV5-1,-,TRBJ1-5,CASRSQPQHF,TGCGCCAGCAGAAGTCAGCCCCAGCATTTT
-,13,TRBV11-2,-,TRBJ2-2,CASSFSGPGELFF,TGTGCCAGCAGCTTTTCGGGCCCCGGGGAGCTGTTTTTT
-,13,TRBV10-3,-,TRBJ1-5,CAISDPSNQPQHF,TGTGCCATCAGTGACCCCAGCAATCAGCCCCAGCATTTT
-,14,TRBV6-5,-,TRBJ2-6,CASTPMIGANVLTF,TGTGCCAGCACCCCCATGATCGGGGCCAACGTCCTGACTTTC
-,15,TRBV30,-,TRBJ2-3,CAWRVGAAGTDTQYF,TGTGCCTGGAGGGTAGGGGCCGCGGGGACAGATACGCAGTATTTT
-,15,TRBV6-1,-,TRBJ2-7,CASSNKGQWTYEQYF,TGTGCCAGCAGCAATAAAGGACAGTGGACCTACGAGCAGTACTTC
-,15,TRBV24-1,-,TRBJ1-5,CATSDSGQDHQPQHF,TGTGCCACCAGTGATTCCGGGCAGGATCATCAGCCCCAGCATTTT
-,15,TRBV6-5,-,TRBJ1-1,CASSSLGEGRTEAFF,TGTGCCAGCAGTTCCCTCGGGGAAGGGAGGACTGAAGCTTTCTTT
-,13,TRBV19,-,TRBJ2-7,CASSSGGLGEQYF,TGTGCCAGTAGTTCCGGGGGGCTGGGCGAGCAGTACTTC
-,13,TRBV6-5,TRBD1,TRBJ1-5,CASSRTGIQPQHF,TGTGCCAGCAGCAGGACAGGGATTCAGCCCCAGCATTTT
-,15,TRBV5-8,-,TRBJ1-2,CASSLETATLGRYTF,TGTGCCAGCAGCTTGGAAACGGCGACGCTCGGGCGCTACACCTTC
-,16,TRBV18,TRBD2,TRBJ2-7,CASSPPGTSVLYEQYF,TGTGCCAGCTCACCACCTGGTACTAGCGTGCTCTACGAGCAGTACTTC
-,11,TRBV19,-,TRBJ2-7,CASGSGDEQYF,TGTGCCAGTGGGTCCGGGGACGAGCAGTACTTC
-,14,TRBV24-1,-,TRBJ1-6,CATRGGAYNSPLHF,TGTGCCACCAGGGGAGGGGCCTATAATTCACCCCTCCACTTT
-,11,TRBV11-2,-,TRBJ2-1,CASSPSYEQFF,TGTGCCAGCAGCCCTTCGTATGAGCAGTTCTTC
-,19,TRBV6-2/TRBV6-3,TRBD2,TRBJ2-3,CASSYILAGGPLGGDTQYF,TGTGCCAGCAGTTACATTTTAGCGGGAGGGCCATTGGGAGGAGATACGCAGTATTTT
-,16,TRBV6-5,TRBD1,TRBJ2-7,CASSYSRTGGNYEQYF,TGTGCCAGCAGTTACTCGAGGACAGGGGGCAACTACGAGCAGTACTTC
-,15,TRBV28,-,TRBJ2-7,CASSLAGASSYEQYF,TGTGCCAGCAGTTTAGCCGGGGCCTCCTCCTACGAGCAGTACTTC
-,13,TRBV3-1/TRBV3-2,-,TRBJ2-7,CASSQEAVYEQYF,TGTGCCAGCAGCCAAGAGGCAGTGTACGAGCAGTACTTC
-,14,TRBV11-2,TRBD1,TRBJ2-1,CASSPGGSYNEQFF,TGTGCCAGCAGCCCAGGGGGCTCCTACAATGAGCAGTTCTTC
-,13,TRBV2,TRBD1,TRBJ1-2,CASRGTGAIGYTF,TGTGCCAGCAGGGGGACAGGTGCCATTGGCTACACCTTC
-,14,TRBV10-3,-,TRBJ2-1,CAISVGGSYNEQFF,TGTGCCATCAGTGTCGGGGGCTCCTACAATGAGCAGTTCTTC
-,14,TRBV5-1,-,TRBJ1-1,CASSFSPDETEAFF,TGCGCCAGCAGCTTCTCCCCAGACGAAACTGAAGCTTTCTTT
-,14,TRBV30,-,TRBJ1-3,CAWSVKGSGNTIYF,TGTGCCTGGAGTGTTAAGGGCTCTGGAAACACCATATATTTT
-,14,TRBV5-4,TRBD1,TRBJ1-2,CASTPPGGGGGYTF,TGTGCCAGCACCCCCCCGGGAGGGGGCGGTGGCTACACCTTC
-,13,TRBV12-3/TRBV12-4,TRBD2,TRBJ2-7,CASRLAGTYEQYF,TGTGCCAGCAGACTAGCGGGGACATACGAGCAGTACTTC
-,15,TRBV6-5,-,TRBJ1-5,CASSATGQNNQPQHF,TGTGCCAGCAGCGCTACCGGACAGAACAATCAGCCCCAGCATTTT
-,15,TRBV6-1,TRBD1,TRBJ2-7,CASSEGSGTGSRGSF,TGTGCCAGCAGTGAAGGATCTGGGACAGGGTCAAGGGGAAGCTTC
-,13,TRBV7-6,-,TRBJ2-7,CASSLANSYEQYF,TGTGCCAGCAGCTTAGCTAACAGCTACGAGCAGTACTTC
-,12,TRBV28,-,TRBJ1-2,CASRKTGYGYTF,TGTGCCAGCAGGAAGACGGGCTATGGCTACACCTTC
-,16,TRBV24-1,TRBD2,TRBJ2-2,CATSGGRREITGELFF,TGTGCCACCAGTGGAGGGCGGCGGGAGATCACCGGGGAGCTGTTTTTT
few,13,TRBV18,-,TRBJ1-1,CASSPGQGHRAFF,TGTGCCAGCTCACCGGGTCAGGGGCATAGGGCTTTCTTT
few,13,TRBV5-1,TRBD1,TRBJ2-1,CASSRDRGHEQFF,TGCGCCAGCAGCCGGGACAGGGGCCATGAGCAGTTCTTC
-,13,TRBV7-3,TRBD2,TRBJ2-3,CASSSGGGDTQYF,TGTGCCAGCAGCTCGGGAGGAGGAGATACGCAGTATTTT
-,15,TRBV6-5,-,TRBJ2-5,CASSYSAPRQETQYF,TGTGCCAGCAGTTACTCGGCGCCTCGCCAAGAGACCCAGTACTTC